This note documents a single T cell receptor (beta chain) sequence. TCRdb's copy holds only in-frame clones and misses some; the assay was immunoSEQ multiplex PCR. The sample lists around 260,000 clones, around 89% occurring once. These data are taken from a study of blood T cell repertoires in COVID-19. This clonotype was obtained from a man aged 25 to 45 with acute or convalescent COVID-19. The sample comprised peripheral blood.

The CDR3 spells CAWAWTGITDTQYF. In DNA form, the CDR3 reads TGTGCCTGGGCTTGGACAGGGATCACAGATACGCAGTATTTT. V and J are TRBV30 and TRBJ2-3, with 8 bases lining up with TRBD1. J lost 2 bases, V lost 5 bases, and 6 bases had no gene match. The CDR3 totals 14 residues. Germline loops: CDR1 GTSNPN, CDR2 SVGIG (reference sequence).